The 32 T cell receptor beta chains presented below share a single source sample, sequenced in a study of sequential checkpoint blockade in melanoma. Measured with immunoSEQ multiplex PCR; TCRdb has only the in-frame clones, and not every one. This sample has around 20,000 clones, with roughly 80% found just once. Treatment given: randomized to nivolumab then ipilimumab (arm A) or the reverse (arm B). This sample comprised CD8+ T cells sorted from blood (inferred from file names), obtained from a patient given nivolumab and ipilimumab in sequence. The receptor set was obtained from a human donor with melanoma.

The chain carries TRBV2 and TRBJ2-7, with no clear D. Germline CDR1 SNHLY, CDR2 FYNNEI. This CDR3 contains 14 residues. V shed 4 bases and J shed 1 base, with 11 bases lying between them. CDR3 DNA sequence: TGTGCCAGCAGTGGGTGGCCAGAATCCTACGAGCAGTACTTC. It is translated as CASSGWPESYEQYF. The variable domain in full, with the rest retrieved from reference TRBV2 and TRBJ2-7, is EPEVTQTPSHQVTQMGQEVILRCVPISNHLYFYWYRQILGQKVEFLVSFYNNEISEKSEIFDDQFSVERPDGSNFTLKIRSTKLEDSAMYFCASSGWPESYEQYFGPGTRLTVT.

This clone was observed once. The chain uses TRBV4-2 and TRBJ2-7, with TRBD1 matching over 9 bases. The junction had 8 bases not matched to a gene; V was cut back by 0 bases and J by 5 bases. The CDR3 contains 16 residues. Germline CDR1 LGHNA, CDR2 YNFKEQ. The CDR3 region has the DNA TGTGCCAGCAGCCAAGAGTTTCCGGACAGGGGCCACGAGCAGTACTTC. This gives the protein CASSQEFPDRGHEQYF.

The chain joins TRBV5-1 to TRBJ1-5; D is perhaps TRBD1 (5 bases). From germline, CDR1 is SGHRS and CDR2 YFSETQ. CDR3 size: 24 residues. V dropped 0 bases and J dropped 0 bases, with 34 bases sitting between them. The chain's CDR3 is CASSLASALQGALPRKYSNQPQHF. CDR3 sequence (DNA): TGCGCCAGCAGCTTGGCTTCGGCGCTTCAGGGCGCGCTCCCCCGTAAATATAGCAATCAGCCCCAGCATTTT.

The V gene is TRBV4-3, the J gene TRBJ2-5, with 7 bases that match TRBD2. The V gene's germline CDR1 is LGHNA and CDR2 YSLEER. This CDR3 is 15 amino acids long. Trimming at V came to 1 base and at J to 1 base, leaving 3 bases not matched to a gene. In nucleotides, the CDR3 is TGCGCCAGCAGCCAAGTCCTAGCGGTCCAAGAGACCCAGTACTTC. Residues: CASSQVLAVQETQYF.

The J gene is TRBJ2-5, the V gene TRBV20-1, with D uncertain. The DNA end is a closer match to TRBJ2-7, so the J assignment may be wrong. Germline V gene lookup returns CDR1 DFQATT and CDR2 SNEGSKA (reference sequence). The CDR3 covers 10 residues. CDR3 DNA sequence: TGCAGTCCCATCTCCTACGAGCAGTACTTC. It yields the protein CSPISYEQYF.

The chain combines TRBV7-9 with TRBJ2-2, with TRBD1 matching 7 bases. Germline V CDR1 and CDR2: SEHNR, FQNEAQ (reference sequence). The CDR3 is 14 amino acids. Germline trimming cut 1 base from V and 6 bases from J; bases unmatched to any gene: 2. This chain's CDR3 is CASSLVQGPGELFF. The CDR3 region has the DNA TGTGCCAGCAGCTTAGTACAGGGGCCCGGGGAGCTGTTTTTT.

The V gene is TRBV9, the J gene TRBJ2-1; 7 bases map to TRBD2. In germline, CDR1 is SGDLS, CDR2 YYNGEE. Losses at the gene ends were 0 bases for V and 8 bases for J; bases not matched to a gene: 8. CDR3 size: 15 residues. CDR3 loop: CASSVGGSRWDEQFF. The CDR3 bases are TGTGCCAGCAGCGTAGGCGGGAGTCGTTGGGATGAGCAGTTCTTC. The full variable domain, its missing parts supplied by reference TRBV9 and TRBJ2-1, is DSGVTQTPKHLITATGQRVTLRCSPRSGDLSVYWYQQSLDQGLQFLIQYYNGEERAKGNILERFSAQQFPDLHSELNLSSLELGDSALYFCASSVGGSRWDEQFFGPGTRLTVL.

V is TRBV28 and J is TRBJ1-2; possible D gene TRBD1, 6 bases. CDR3 length equals 14 residues. V lost 6 bases and J lost 6, with 17 bases in between. Germline V lookup: CDR1 MDHEN, CDR2 SYDVKM. This CDR3 is CASRTRGGADGYTF. The CDR3 DNA reads as TGTGCCAGCAGGACTAGGGGGGGCGCAGATGGCTACACCTTC.

This chain joins TRBV4-3 and TRBJ1-3; D is undetermined. Germline CDR1 reads LGHNA; CDR2 reads YSLEER. V was clipped by 4 bases and J by 4 bases, with 14 bases between them. The CDR3 spans 15 residues. DNA of the CDR3: TGCGCCAGCAGCCCACGTTCACGGGGAGGAAACACCATATATTTT. The encoded protein is CASSPRSRGGNTIYF.

The chain has TRBV27 and TRBJ2-3; 7 bases match TRBD1. Trimming took 8 bases from V and 2 from J; bases not matched to a gene: 16. CDR1 MNHEY and CDR2 SMNVEV come from the germline V gene (reference sequence). This CDR3 comprises 17 residues. CDR3: CASARPFTGDPTDTQYF. In nucleotides, the CDR3 is TGTGCCAGCGCCCGGCCTTTTACAGGGGACCCCACAGATACGCAGTATTTT.

The chain recombines TRBV29-1 with TRBJ2-3; 12 bases map to TRBD2. CDR1 and CDR2 from the germline V gene are SQVTM and ANQGSEA. CDR3 length: 15 amino acids. With V trimmed by 7 bases and J by 4 bases, 9 bases remained unmatched. The CDR3 loop is CSAGRTSGKADTQYF. CDR3 sequence (DNA): TGCAGCGCAGGGAGGACTAGCGGGAAGGCAGATACGCAGTATTTT.

V gene TRBV7-8 combines with J gene TRBJ2-3; 8 bases agree with TRBD2. V lost 8 bases and J lost 6; bases outside the gene matches: 16. The CDR3 loop spans 16 amino acids. Germline-derived CDR1 and CDR2 are SGHVS and FQNEAQ. The DNA for the CDR3 is TGTGCCAGCGGGGGCCAGCTAGCGGGTGGGCGGGATACGCAGTATTTT. Translation: CASGGQLAGGRDTQYF.

The chain has TRBV4-3 and TRBJ2-7; a possible D gene is TRBD2 (7 bases). In germline, CDR1 is LGHNA, CDR2 YSLEER. V was trimmed by 0 bases and J by 4 bases, leaving 16 bases between them. CDR3 length equals 16 residues. CDR3 protein: CASSQDISGGLYEQYF. The CDR3 DNA reads TGCGCCAGCAGCCAAGATATTTCCGGGGGGCTATACGAGCAGTACTTC.

This chain links TRBV7-9 with TRBJ1-5, with 7 bases that match TRBD1. J was trimmed by 3 bases and V by 8 bases; bases with no gene match: 4. Germline CDR1 and CDR2: SEHNR and FQNEAQ (reference sequence). This CDR3 comprises 13 residues. The CDR3 here is CASQQGDNQPQHF. The CDR3 region has the DNA TGTGCCAGCCAGCAGGGGGACAATCAGCCCCAGCATTTT. The full variable domain, with the rest looked up from reference TRBV7-9 and TRBJ1-5, is DTGVSQNPRHKITKRGQNVTFRCDPISEHNRLYWYRQTLGQGPEFLTYFQNEAQLEKSRLLSDRFSAERPKGSFSTLEIQRTEQGDSAMYLCASQQGDNQPQHFGDGTRLSIL.

The chain employs TRBV5-1 and TRBJ1-2; D not resolved. There are 12 residues in the CDR3. The V end was cut by 7 bases, the J end by 4 bases, with 11 bases between. CDR1 is SGHRS, CDR2 YFSETQ, per germline. As DNA, the CDR3 is TGCGCCAGCCGCTCCGGGATCTATGGCTACACCTTC. Amino acid sequence: CASRSGIYGYTF.

The J gene is TRBJ2-7, the V gene TRBV5-1, with a weak D call TRBD1 (7 bases). The CDR3 has 11 amino acids. The germline CDR1 and CDR2 sequences are SGHRS and YFSETQ. The germline V and J ends were trimmed by 7 bases and 8 bases, with 13 bases remaining between them. The CDR3 region is CASHAGQKQYF. CDR3 coding DNA: TGCGCCAGCCATGCGGGACAGAAGCAGTACTTC. The full variable domain, with the rest looked up from reference TRBV5-1 and TRBJ2-7, is KAGVTQTPRYLIKTRGQQVTLSCSPISGHRSVSWYQQTPGQGLQFLFEYFSETQRNKGNFPGRFSGRQFSNSRSEMNVSTLELGDSALYLCASHAGQKQYFGPGTRLTVT.

The table lists this clone with a count of one. V is TRBV7-8 and J is TRBJ2-7; no clear D. Germline-derived CDR1 and CDR2 are SGHVS and FQNEAQ. The CDR3 spans 14 residues. Trimming left V 4 bases short and J 0 bases short, with 10 bases between. The CDR3 region has the DNA TGTGCCAGCAGCTCCCGGTTCAACTCCTACGAGCAGTACTTC. Translation gives CASSSRFNSYEQYF.

This chain connects TRBV5-4 to TRBJ1-1; tentative D call: TRBD1 (6 bases). V was cut by 5 bases and J by 4 bases, with 15 bases left in between. The length of the CDR3 is 14 residues. Germline CDR1 reads SGHNT; CDR2 reads YYREEE (reference sequence). The CDR3 DNA reads as TGTGCCAGCAGACTCTCCGGACAGACCACTGAAGCTTTCTTT. Translating it yields CASRLSGQTTEAFF.

The CDR3: CASSLSYASGGRTDTQYF. CDR3 nucleotide sequence: TGTGCCAGCAGTTTATCGTACGCTAGCGGGGGTCGCACAGATACGCAGTATTTT. The J gene is TRBJ2-3, the V gene TRBV27, with TRBD2 identical over 10 bases. The CDR3 extends over 18 amino acids. CDR1 is MNHEY and CDR2 is SMNVEV in the germline V gene (reference sequence). The J segment lost 1 base and the V segment lost 0 bases, leaving 7 bases of the junction unmatched.

The chain combines TRBV7-7 with TRBJ2-1, with D unclear. Trimming took 6 bases from V and 5 from J, leaving 14 bases between them. The length of the CDR3 is 14 residues. The germline V gene encodes CDR1 SSHAT and CDR2 FNYEAQ (reference sequence). As DNA, the CDR3 is TGTGCCAGCAGTTCCTCGGTAGTTGACAATGAGCAGTTCTTC. Protein product: CASSSSVVDNEQFF. The whole variable domain, filled in from reference TRBV7-7 and TRBJ2-1, reads GAGVSQSPRYKVTKRGQDVTLRCDPISSHATLYWYQQALGQGPEFLTYFNYEAQPDKSGLPSDRFSAERPEGSISTLTIQRTEQRDSAMYRCASSSSVVDNEQFFGPGTRLTVL.

The chain is built from TRBV28 and TRBJ2-7; 9 nucleotides agree with TRBD2. CDR3 length equals 16 residues. V gave up 3 bases and J gave up 4 bases; unmatched junction bases: 10. Germline CDR1 is MDHEN and CDR2 is SYDVKM. The CDR3 loop reads CASSLIAGVVAYEQYF. DNA for the CDR3: TGTGCCAGCAGTTTGATAGCGGGAGTGGTGGCGTACGAGCAGTACTTC. The full variable domain, rest sourced from reference TRBV28 and TRBJ2-7, is DVKVTQSSRYLVKRTGEKVFLECVQDMDHENMFWYRQDPGLGLRLIYFSYDVKMKEKGDIPEGYSVSREKKERFSLILESASTNQTSMYLCASSLIAGVVAYEQYFGPGTRLTVT.

This chain links TRBV7-9 with TRBJ2-2, with D uncertain. Germline CDR1 SEHNR, CDR2 FQNEAQ (reference sequence). Deletions cut 1 base from V and 3 bases from J, with 6 bases between. The CDR3 length is 14 residues. CDR3 coding DNA: TGTGCCAGCAGCTTAGTCTCAGACACCGGGGAGCTGTTTTTT. It translates to CASSLVSDTGELFF.

V is TRBV29-1 and J is TRBJ2-3; TRBD1 agrees at 8 bases. The CDR3 extends over 16 amino acids. CDR1 and CDR2 from the germline V gene are SQVTM and ANQGSEA. With V trimmed by 5 bases and J by 1 base, 11 bases remained unmatched. The CDR3 sequence is CSVYIPGTGRTDTQYF. The CDR3, as DNA: TGCAGCGTTTACATCCCCGGGACAGGTCGCACAGATACGCAGTATTTT.

The chain is built from TRBV10-3 and TRBJ2-3; 9 nucleotides align to TRBD2. The CDR3 is 17 amino acids. J was trimmed by 4 bases and V by 7 bases; bases with no gene match: 15. In germline, CDR1 is ENHRY, CDR2 SYGVKD. This CDR3 is CAITGGGGRFVPDTQYF. The CDR3 bases are TGTGCCATCACTGGCGGGGGGGGCCGGTTTGTCCCAGATACGCAGTATTTT.

This sequence joins TRBV7-7 and TRBJ2-5; D remains unclear. The V and J ends lost 5 bases and 2 bases respectively, with 12 bases between them. The CDR3 totals 14 residues. Germline CDR1 and CDR2: SSHAT and FNYEAQ (reference sequence). CDR3 nucleotide sequence: TGTGCCAGCAGCCAGAGGCCCGATCAAGAGACCCAGTACTTC. Residues: CASSQRPDQETQYF.

This rearrangement joins TRBV5-6 to TRBJ2-3; 10 bases agree with TRBD2. CDR3 length: 17 residues. Germline CDR1 is SGHDT and CDR2 is YYEEEE. Unmatched junction bases numbered 10, after V lost 2 bases and J lost 4 bases. The CDR3 coding sequence is TGTGCCAGCAGCTTTTCATCTAGCGGGGGAGGGGCAGATACGCAGTATTTT. It specifies CASSFSSSGGGADTQYF.

The gene calls are TRBV27 and TRBJ1-3; D perhaps matches TRBD1 (5 bases). This CDR3 comprises 13 residues. Trimming left V 5 bases short and J 9 bases short, with 14 bases between. Germline V gene sequence: CDR1 MNHEY, CDR2 SMNVEV (reference sequence). The CDR3 nucleotides are TGTGCCAGCAGTCCCGAGCTGGGGGGCACCATATATTTT. It is translated as CASSPELGGTIYF.

The chain is built from TRBV27 and TRBJ2-5, with 11 nucleotides matching TRBD2. Losses at the gene ends were 4 bases for V and 6 bases for J; bases not matched to a gene: 7. The CDR3 sequence is 15 residues long. The V gene's germline CDR1 is MNHEY and CDR2 SMNVEV (reference sequence). CDR3 amino acids: CASSYSLAGGQTQYF. CDR3 DNA: TGTGCCAGCAGTTACTCCCTAGCGGGGGGACAGACCCAGTACTTC.

The chain is built from TRBV4-1 and TRBJ1-2, with a weak D call TRBD1 (6 bases). With 1 base removed from V and 0 bases from J, the gap between germline ends came to 18 bases. This CDR3 has 18 residues. The V gene's germline CDR1 is MGHRA and CDR2 YSYEKL. CDR3 sequence: CASSQVSGDFLTNYGYTF. DNA of the CDR3: TGCGCCAGCAGCCAAGTCTCAGGGGATTTTTTAACTAACTATGGCTACACCTTC.

The V call is TRBV5-1, the J call TRBJ2-1; no clear D. The CDR3 spans 13 residues. V was cut by 0 bases and J by 5 bases, with 6 bases left in between. In germline, CDR1 is SGHRS, CDR2 YFSETQ. DNA of the CDR3: TGCGCCAGCAGCTTGGCAGTCCACAATGAGCAGTTCTTC. The encoded protein is CASSLAVHNEQFF.

V usage is TRBV27 and J usage is TRBJ2-3; 8 bases line up with TRBD1. The CDR3 contains 14 residues. Per germline, CDR1 MNHEY and CDR2 SMNVEV (reference sequence). V lost 7 bases, J lost 5 bases, and 8 bases stayed unmatched. The CDR3: CASTQTGAGDTQYF. The CDR3 DNA is TGTGCCAGCACCCAGACAGGGGCCGGAGATACGCAGTATTTT.

The J gene is TRBJ2-5, the V gene TRBV9; the D gene is possibly TRBD2 (6 bases). The germline V gene has CDR1 SGDLS and CDR2 YYNGEE. This CDR3 region has 14 residues. Trimming cost V 4 bases and J 0 bases, with 10 bases left between them. CDR3 residues: CASSQGGDQETQYF. The CDR3 coding sequence is TGTGCCAGCAGCCAAGGCGGGGACCAAGAGACCCAGTACTTC. Looking up the rest from reference TRBV9 and TRBJ2-5 gives the full variable domain: DSGVTQTPKHLITATGQRVTLRCSPRSGDLSVYWYQQSLDQGLQFLIQYYNGEERAKGNILERFSAQQFPDLHSELNLSSLELGDSALYFCASSQGGDQETQYFGPGTRLLVL.